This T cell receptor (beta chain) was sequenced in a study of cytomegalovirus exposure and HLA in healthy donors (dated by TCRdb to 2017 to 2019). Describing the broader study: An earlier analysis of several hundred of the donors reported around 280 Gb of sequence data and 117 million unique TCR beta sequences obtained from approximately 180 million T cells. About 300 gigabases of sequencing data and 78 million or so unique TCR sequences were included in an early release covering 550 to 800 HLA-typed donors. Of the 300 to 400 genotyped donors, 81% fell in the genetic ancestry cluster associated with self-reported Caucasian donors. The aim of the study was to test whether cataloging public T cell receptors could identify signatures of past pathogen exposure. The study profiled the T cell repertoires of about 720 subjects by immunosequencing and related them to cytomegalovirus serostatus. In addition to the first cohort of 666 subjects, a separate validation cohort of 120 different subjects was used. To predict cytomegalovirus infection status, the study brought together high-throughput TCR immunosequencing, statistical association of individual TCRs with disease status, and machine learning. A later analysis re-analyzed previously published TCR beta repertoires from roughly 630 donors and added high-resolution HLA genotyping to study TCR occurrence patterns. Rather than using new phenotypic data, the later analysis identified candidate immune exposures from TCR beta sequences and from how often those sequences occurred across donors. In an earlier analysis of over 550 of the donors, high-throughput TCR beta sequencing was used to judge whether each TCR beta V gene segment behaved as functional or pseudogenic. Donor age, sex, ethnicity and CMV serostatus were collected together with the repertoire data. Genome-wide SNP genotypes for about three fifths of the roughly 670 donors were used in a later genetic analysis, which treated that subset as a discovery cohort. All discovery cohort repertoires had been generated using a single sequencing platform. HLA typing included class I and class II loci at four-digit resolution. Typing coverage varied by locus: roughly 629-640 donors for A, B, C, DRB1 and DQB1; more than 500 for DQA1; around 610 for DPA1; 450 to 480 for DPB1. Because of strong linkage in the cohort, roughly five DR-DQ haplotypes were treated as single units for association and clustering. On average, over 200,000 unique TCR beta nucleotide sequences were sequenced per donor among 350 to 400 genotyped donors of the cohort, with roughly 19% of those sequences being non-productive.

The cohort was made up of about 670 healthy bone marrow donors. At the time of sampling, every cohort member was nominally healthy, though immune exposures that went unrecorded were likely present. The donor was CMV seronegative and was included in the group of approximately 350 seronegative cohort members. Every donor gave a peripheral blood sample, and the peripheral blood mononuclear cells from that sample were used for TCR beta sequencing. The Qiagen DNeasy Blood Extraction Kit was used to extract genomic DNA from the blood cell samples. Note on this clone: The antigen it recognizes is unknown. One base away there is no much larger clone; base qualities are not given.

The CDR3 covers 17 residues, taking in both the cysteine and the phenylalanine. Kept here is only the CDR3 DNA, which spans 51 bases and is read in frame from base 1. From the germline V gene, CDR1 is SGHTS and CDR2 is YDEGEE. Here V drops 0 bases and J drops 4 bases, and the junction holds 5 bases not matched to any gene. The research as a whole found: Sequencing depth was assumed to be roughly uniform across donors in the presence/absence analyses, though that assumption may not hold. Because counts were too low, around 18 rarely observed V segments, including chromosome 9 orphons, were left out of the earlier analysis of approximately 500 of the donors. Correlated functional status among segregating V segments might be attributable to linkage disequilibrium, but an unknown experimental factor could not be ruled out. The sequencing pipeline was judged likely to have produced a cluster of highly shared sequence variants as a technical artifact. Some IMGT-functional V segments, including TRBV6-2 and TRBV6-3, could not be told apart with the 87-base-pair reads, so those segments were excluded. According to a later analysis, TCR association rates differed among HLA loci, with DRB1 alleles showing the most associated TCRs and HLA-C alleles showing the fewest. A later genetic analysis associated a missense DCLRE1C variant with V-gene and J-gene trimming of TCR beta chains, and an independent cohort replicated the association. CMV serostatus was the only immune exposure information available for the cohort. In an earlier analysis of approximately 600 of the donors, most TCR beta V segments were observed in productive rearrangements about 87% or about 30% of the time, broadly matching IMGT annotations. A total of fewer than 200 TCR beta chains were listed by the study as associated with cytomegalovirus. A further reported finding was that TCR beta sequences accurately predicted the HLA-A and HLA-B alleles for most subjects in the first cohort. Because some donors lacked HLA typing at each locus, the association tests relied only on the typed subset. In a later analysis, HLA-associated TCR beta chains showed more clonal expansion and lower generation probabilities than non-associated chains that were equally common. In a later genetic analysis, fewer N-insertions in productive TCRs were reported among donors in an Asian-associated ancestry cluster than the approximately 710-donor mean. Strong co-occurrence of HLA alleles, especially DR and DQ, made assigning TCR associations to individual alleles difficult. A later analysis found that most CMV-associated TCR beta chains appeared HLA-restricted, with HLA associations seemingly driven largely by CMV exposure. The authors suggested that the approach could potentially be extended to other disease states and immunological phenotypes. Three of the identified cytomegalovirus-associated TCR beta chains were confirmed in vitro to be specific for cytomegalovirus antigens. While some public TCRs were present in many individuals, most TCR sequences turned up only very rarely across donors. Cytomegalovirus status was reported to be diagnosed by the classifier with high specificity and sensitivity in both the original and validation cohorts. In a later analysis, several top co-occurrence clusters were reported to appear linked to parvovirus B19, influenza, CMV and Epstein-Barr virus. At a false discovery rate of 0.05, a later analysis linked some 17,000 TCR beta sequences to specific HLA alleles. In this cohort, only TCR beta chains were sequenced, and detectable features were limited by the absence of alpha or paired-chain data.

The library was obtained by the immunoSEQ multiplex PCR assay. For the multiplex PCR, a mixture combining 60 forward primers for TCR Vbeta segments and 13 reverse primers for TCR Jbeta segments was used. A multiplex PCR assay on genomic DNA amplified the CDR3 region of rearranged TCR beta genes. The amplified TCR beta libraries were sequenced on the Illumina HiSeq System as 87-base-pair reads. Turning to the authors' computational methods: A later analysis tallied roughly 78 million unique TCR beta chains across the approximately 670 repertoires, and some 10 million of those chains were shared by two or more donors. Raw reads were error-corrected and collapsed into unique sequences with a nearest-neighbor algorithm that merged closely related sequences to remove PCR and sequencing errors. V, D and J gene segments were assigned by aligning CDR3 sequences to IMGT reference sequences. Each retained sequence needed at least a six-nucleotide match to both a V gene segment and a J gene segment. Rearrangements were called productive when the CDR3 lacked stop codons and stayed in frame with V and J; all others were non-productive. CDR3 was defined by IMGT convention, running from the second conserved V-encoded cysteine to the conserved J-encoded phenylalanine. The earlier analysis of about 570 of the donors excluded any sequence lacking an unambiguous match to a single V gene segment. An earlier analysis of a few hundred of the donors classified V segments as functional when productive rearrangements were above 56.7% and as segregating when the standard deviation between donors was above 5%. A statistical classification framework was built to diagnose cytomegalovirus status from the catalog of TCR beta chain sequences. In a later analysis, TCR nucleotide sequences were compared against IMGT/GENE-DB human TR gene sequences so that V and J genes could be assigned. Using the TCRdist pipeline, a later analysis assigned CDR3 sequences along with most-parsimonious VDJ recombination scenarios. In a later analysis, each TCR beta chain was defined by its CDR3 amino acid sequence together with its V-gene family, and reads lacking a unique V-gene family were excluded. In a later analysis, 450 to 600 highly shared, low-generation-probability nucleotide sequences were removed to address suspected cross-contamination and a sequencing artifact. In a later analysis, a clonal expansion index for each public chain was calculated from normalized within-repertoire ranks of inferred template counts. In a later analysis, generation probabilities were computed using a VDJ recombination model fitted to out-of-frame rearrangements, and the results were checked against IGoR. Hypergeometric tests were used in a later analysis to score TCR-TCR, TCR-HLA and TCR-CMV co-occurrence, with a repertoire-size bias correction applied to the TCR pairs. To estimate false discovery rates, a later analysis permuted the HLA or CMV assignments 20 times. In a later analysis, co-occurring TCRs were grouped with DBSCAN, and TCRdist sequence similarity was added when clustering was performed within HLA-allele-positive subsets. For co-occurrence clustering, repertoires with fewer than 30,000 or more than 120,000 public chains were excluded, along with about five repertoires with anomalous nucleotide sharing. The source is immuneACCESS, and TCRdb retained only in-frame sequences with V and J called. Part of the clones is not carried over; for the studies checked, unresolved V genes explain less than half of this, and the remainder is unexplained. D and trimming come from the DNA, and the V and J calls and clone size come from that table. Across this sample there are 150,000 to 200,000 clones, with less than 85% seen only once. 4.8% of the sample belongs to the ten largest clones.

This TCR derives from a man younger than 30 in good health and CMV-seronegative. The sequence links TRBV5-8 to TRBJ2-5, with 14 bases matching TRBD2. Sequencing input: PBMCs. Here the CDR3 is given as CASSLGGLAGVGETQYF. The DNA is TGTGCCAGCAGCTTGGGGGGACTAGCGGGAGTCGGAGAGACCCAGTACTTC. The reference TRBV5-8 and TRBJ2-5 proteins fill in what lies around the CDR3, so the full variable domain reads EAGVTQSPTHLIKTRGQQATLRCSPISGHTSVYWYQQALGLGLQFLLWYDEGEERNRGNFPPRFSGRQFPNYSSELNVNALELEDSALYLCASSLGGLAGVGETQYFGPGTRLLVL.